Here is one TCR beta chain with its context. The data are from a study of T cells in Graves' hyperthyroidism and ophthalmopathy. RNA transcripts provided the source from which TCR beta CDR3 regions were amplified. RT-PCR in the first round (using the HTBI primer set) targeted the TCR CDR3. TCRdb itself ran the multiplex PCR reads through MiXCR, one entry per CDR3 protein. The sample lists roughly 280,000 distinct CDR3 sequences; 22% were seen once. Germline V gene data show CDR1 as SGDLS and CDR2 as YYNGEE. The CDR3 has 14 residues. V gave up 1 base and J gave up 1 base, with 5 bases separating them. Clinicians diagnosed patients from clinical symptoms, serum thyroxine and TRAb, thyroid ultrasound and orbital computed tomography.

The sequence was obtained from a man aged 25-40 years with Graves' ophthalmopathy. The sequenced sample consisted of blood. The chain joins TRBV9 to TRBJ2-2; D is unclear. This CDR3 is CASSVFGNTGELFF. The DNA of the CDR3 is TGTGCCAGCAGCGTATTCGGGAACACCGGGGAGCTGTTTTTT.